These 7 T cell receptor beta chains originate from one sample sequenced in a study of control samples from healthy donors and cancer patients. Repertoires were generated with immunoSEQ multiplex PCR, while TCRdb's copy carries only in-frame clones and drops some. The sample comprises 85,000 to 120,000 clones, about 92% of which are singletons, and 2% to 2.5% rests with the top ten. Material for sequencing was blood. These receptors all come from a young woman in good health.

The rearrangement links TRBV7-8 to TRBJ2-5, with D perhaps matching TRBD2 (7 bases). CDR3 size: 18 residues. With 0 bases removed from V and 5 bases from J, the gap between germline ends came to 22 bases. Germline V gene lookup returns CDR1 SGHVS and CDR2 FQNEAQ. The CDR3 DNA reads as TGTGCCAGCAGCTTAGCGCGACCGGGACTAAGAGGGGGTGAGACCCAGTACTTC. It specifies CASSLARPGLRGGETQYF.

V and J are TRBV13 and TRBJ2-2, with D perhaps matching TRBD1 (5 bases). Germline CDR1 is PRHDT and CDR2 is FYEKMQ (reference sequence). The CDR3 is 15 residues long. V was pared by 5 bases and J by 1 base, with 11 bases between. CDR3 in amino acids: CASSLEGENTGELFF. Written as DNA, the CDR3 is TGTGCCAGCAGCCTAGAAGGGGAGAACACCGGGGAGCTGTTTTTT.

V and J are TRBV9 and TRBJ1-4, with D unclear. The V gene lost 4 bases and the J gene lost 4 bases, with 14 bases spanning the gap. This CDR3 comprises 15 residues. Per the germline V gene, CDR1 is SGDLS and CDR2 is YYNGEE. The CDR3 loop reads CASSSEVGDNEKLFF. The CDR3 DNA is TGTGCCAGCAGCTCGGAGGTTGGGGATAATGAAAAACTGTTTTTT. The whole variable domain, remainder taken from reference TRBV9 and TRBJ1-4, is DSGVTQTPKHLITATGQRVTLRCSPRSGDLSVYWYQQSLDQGLQFLIQYYNGEERAKGNILERFSAQQFPDLHSELNLSSLELGDSALYFCASSSEVGDNEKLFFGSGTQLSVL.

CDR3 amino acids: CASSSSGFATNEKLFF. The CDR3 DNA is TGTGCCAGCAGTTCGTCCGGGTTTGCAACTAATGAAAAACTGTTTTTT. V gene TRBV28 combines with J gene TRBJ1-4; D gene uncertain. The CDR3 sequence is 16 residues long. The germline V gene has CDR1 MDHEN and CDR2 SYDVKM. Trimming took off 4 bases at V and 0 bases at J, with 12 bases between the two ends. Full variable domain (remainder filled in from reference TRBV28 and TRBJ1-4): DVKVTQSSRYLVKRTGEKVFLECVQDMDHENMFWYRQDPGLGLRLIYFSYDVKMKEKGDIPEGYSVSREKKERFSLILESASTNQTSMYLCASSSSGFATNEKLFFGSGTQLSVL.

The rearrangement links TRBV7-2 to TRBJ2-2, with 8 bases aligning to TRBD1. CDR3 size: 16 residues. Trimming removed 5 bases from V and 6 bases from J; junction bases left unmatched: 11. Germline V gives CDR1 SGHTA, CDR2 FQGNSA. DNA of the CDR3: TGTGCCAGCAGCCCTCAGGGGGCAGCGCTCGCCGGGGAGCTGTTTTTT. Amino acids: CASSPQGAALAGELFF.

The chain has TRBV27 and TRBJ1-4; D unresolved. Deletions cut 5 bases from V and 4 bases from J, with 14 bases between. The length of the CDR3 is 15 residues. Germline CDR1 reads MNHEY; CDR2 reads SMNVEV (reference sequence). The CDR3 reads CASSLPRRINEKLFF. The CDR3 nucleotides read TGTGCCAGCAGTCTCCCTCGGCGGATTAATGAAAAACTGTTTTTT.

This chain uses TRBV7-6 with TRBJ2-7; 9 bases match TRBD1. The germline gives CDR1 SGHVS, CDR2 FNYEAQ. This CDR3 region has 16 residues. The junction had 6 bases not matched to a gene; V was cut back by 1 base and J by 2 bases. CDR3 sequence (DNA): TGTGCCAGCAGCTTAGACCCCGGGACAGGGACCTACGAGCAGTACTTC. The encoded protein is CASSLDPGTGTYEQYF.